This TCR beta chain was sequenced in a study of blood T cell repertoires in COVID-19. In the study overall: Acute and convalescent COVID-19 specimens originated in the United States, Italy and Spain. PBMCs, B-cell-depleted T cells, or T cells were the source of the cDNA or gDNA that made up the material.

Germline CDR1 SGHTA, CDR2 FQGTGA. The V gene lost 6 bases and the J gene lost 8 bases, with 11 bases spanning the gap. The CDR3 contains 12 residues. Using immunoSEQ multiplex PCR, the repertoire was profiled, and TCRdb retains in-frame clones only, with some absent. The sample has 300,000 or so clones; approximately 88% are singletons. The rearrangement joins TRBV7-3 to TRBJ2-1, with a possible D match to TRBD2 (6 bases). The sequencing sample was made of peripheral blood. This receptor was taken from a young man who had recovered from COVID-19. In nucleotides, the CDR3 is TGTGCCAGCAGTCCTAGCGCGGATGAGCAGTTCTTC. It specifies CASSPSADEQFF.